What follows are 5 T cell receptor beta chains derived from one specimen sequenced in a study of CD8 T cells in ankylosing spondylitis. TCRdb re-analysed the 5' RACE reads in MiXCR, keeping a single row per CDR3 protein. The table has 40,000 or so distinct CDR3 sequences, around 2.9% seen once; the top ten hold under 6%. Sequences were obtained from blood, either unsorted or a sorted T cell fraction (not recorded which). The receptors come from a male donor with ankylosing spondylitis or in good health (not recorded which).

This clonotype was seen many times. The chain links TRBV9 to TRBJ2-7; D is possibly TRBD2 (6 bases). This CDR3 is built from 16 residues. Trimming shortened V by 4 bases and J by 0 bases, and 17 bases separated the two germline ends. The germline CDR1 and CDR2 sequences are SGDLS and YYNGEE. The CDR3 loop is CASSPPGVGISYEQYF. The CDR3 nucleotides read TGTGCCAGCAGCCCCCCGGGAGTAGGGATCTCCTACGAGCAGTACTTC.

This clonotype was seen many times. The chain employs TRBV9 and TRBJ2-4; 12 bases map to TRBD1. The V and J ends lost 3 bases and 1 base, in that order; junction bases with no gene match: 17. The CDR3 has 21 residues. Germline V gene sequence: CDR1 SGDLS, CDR2 YYNGEE. This CDR3 reads CASSAEPGTGGLVLAKNIQYF. The CDR3 bases are TGTGCCAGCAGCGCCGAACCAGGGACAGGGGGCTTAGTCTTGGCCAAAAACATTCAGTACTTC.

This clonotype was detected ten times or more. The chain couples TRBV5-5 to TRBJ1-5; weak D call: TRBD1 (5 bases). The CDR3 is made up of 16 amino acids. The V end lost 4 bases, the J end lost 4 bases, and 18 bases lay between the germline ends. Looked up from germline, CDR1 is SGHKS and CDR2 is YYEKEE (reference sequence). CDR3 nucleotides: TGTGCCAGCAGCCAAGCAGGGACGGGAAAAAATCAGCCCCAGCATTTT. Its protein is CASSQAGTGKNQPQHF.

This clonotype was counted at least ten times. The J gene is TRBJ1-1, the V gene TRBV9; D unclear. CDR1 and CDR2 from the germline V gene are SGDLS and YYNGEE. V lost 4 bases and J lost 0, with 7 bases in between. The CDR3 is 13 residues long. CDR3 sequence: CASSLSLNTEAFF. The CDR3 region has the DNA TGTGCCAGCAGCCTCAGCCTGAACACTGAAGCTTTCTTT.

This clonotype was counted at least ten times. The chain employs TRBV9 and TRBJ2-1; TRBD2 matches 9 bases. CDR3 size: 16 residues. CDR1 and CDR2 from the germline V gene are SGDLS and YYNGEE. Losses at the gene ends were 0 bases for V and 5 bases for J; bases not matched to a gene: 6. CDR3 bases: TGTGCCAGCAGCGTAGGAGGTAGCGGGAGAAACAATGAGCAGTTCTTC. The encoded protein is CASSVGGSGRNNEQFF. Full variable domain (outside the CDR3, taken from reference TRBV9 and TRBJ2-1): DSGVTQTPKHLITATGQRVTLRCSPRSGDLSVYWYQQSLDQGLQFLIQYYNGEERAKGNILERFSAQQFPDLHSELNLSSLELGDSALYFCASSVGGSGRNNEQFFGPGTRLTVL.